This TCR beta chain was identified during a study of PD-1 blockade in classical Hodgkin lymphoma. Study-wide points: While CD8+ TCR diversity did not rise significantly by C4D1, CD4+ TCR diversity did.

The repertoire was sequenced with immunoSEQ multiplex PCR; TCRdb's copy has only in-frame clones and lacks some. Of over 85,000 clones listed, 75% to 85% are singletons. All patients experienced relapse after autologous stem cell transplantation, and brentuximab vedotin exposure was variable. Complete response, partial response or progressive disease constituted the best responses recorded. The germline V gene has CDR1 MNHEY and CDR2 SMNVEV (reference sequence). V lost 3 bases and J 7 bases, leaving 12 bases between the germline ends. The CDR3 has 14 residues. As concerns this clone: The antigen is unknown.

The sample here was peripheral blood mononuclear cells (PBMCs), taken before the second cycle of nivolumab. The receptor comes from a human donor with classical Hodgkin lymphoma. The genes are TRBV27 and TRBJ2-2, with D possibly TRBD2 on 5 matching bases. CDR3 sequence (DNA): TGTGCCAGCAGTTTGGGAGCCCTCCGCGGGGAGCTGTTTTTT. Amino acids: CASSLGALRGELFF.